This TCR beta chain was recovered during a study of blood T cells in healthy people across ages. Primed by a sample-barcoded 5' primer and a J-beta primer mix, a second PCR proceeded for roughly 7 to 12 cycles. One entry per CDR3 protein results from TCRdb running MiXCR on the 5' RACE reads. Among 1.5 million to 2 million distinct CDR3 sequences listed, 49% were seen once. Germline V gene data show CDR1 as SGHVS and CDR2 as FQNEAQ. The junction had 11 bases not matched to a gene; V was cut back by 5 bases and J by 3 bases. CDR3 length: 16 amino acids. This clonotype was obtained from a woman in her forties in good health. The rearrangement uses TRBV7-8 and TRBJ2-7; 9 positions match TRBD1. The sequencing sample was made of blood. CDR3 protein: CASSPLEGQGLYEQYF. CDR3 sequence (DNA): TGTGCCAGCAGCCCCCTAGAGGGACAGGGACTCTACGAGCAGTACTTC.